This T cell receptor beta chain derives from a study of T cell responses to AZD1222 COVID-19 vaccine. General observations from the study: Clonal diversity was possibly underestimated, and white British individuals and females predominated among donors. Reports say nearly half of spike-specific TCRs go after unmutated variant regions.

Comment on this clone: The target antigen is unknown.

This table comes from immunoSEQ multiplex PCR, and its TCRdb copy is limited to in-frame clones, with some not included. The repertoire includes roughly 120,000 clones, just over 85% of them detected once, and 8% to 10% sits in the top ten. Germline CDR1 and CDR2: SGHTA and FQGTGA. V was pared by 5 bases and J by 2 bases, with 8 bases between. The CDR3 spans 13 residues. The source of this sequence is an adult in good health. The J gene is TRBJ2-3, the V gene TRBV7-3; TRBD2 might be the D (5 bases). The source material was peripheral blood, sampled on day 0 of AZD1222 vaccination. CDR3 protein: CASSPGNTDTQYF. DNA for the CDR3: TGTGCCAGCAGCCCGGGAAACACAGATACGCAGTATTTT.